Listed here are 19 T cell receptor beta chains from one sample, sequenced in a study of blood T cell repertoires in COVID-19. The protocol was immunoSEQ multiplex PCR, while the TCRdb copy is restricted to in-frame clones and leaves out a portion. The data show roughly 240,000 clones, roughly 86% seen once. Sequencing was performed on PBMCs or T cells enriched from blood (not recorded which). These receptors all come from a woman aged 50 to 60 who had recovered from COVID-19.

In nucleotides, the CDR3 is TGTGCCAGCAGCCCACCCGGTTATCGGTCTGGAAACACCATATATTTT. Translating it yields CASSPPGYRSGNTIYF. The chain joins TRBV13 to TRBJ1-3, with D uncertain. Germline V gene sequence: CDR1 PRHDT, CDR2 FYEKMQ (reference sequence). Trimming stripped 5 bases from V and 1 base from J, with 15 bases between. The CDR3 has 16 amino acids.

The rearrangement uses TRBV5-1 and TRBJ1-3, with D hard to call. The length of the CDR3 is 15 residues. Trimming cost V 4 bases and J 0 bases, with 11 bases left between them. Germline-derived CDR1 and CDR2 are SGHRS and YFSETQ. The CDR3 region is CASSPSPISGNTIYF. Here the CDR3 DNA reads TGCGCCAGCAGCCCCTCGCCTATCTCTGGAAACACCATATATTTT.

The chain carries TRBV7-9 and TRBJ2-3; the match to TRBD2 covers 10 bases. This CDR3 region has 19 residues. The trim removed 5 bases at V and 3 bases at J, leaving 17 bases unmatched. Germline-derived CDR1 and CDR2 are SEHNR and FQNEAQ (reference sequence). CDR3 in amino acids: CASSNPVGSGRRLTDTQYF. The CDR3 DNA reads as TGTGCCAGCAGCAACCCTGTCGGTAGCGGGAGGAGGTTAACAGATACGCAGTATTTT.

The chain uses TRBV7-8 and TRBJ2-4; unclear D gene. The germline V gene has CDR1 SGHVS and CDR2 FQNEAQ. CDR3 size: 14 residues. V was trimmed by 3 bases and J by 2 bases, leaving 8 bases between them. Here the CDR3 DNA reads TGTGCCAGCAGCTTTAACAATCCCAAAAACATTCAGTACTTC. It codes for CASSFNNPKNIQYF.

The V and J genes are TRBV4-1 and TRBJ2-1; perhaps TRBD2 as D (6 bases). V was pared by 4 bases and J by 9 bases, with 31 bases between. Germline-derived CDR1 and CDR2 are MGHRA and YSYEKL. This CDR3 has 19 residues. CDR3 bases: TGCGCCAGCAGCCGCGGTCCCCCGACGCCGGGAGTTCTGTATGGTGAGCAGTTCTTC. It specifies CASSRGPPTPGVLYGEQFF.

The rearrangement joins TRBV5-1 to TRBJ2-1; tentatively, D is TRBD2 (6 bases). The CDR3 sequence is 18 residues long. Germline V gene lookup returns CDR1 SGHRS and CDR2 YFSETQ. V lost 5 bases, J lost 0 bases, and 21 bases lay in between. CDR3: CASRSLAPSESSYNEQFF. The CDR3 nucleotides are TGCGCCAGCAGGTCCCTAGCGCCCAGTGAAAGCTCCTACAATGAGCAGTTCTTC.

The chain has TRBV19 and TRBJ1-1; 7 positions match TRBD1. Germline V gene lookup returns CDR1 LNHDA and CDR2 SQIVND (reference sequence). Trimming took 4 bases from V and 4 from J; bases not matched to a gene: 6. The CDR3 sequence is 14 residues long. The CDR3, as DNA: TGTGCCAGTAGTAGGAACAGGGGCGGCACTGAAGCTTTCTTT. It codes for CASSRNRGGTEAFF.

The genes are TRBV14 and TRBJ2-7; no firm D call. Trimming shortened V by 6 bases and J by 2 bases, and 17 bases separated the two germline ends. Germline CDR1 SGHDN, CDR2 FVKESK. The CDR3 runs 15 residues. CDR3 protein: CASRASASLTYEQYF. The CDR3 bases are TGTGCCAGCAGGGCATCCGCATCCCTCACCTACGAGCAGTACTTC.

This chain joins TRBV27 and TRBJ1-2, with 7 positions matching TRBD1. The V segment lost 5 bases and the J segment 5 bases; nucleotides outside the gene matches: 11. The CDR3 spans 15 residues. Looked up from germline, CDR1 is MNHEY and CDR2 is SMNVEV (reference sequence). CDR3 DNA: TGTGCCAGCAGTCCCGACAGGGTTTGGCGTTATGGCTACACCTTC. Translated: CASSPDRVWRYGYTF.

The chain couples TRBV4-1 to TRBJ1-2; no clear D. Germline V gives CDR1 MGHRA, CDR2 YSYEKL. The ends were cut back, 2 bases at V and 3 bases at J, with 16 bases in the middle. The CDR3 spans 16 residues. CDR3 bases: TGCGCCAGCAGCCAACTCCGAACCGCGAGAGACTATGGCTACACCTTC. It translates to CASSQLRTARDYGYTF.

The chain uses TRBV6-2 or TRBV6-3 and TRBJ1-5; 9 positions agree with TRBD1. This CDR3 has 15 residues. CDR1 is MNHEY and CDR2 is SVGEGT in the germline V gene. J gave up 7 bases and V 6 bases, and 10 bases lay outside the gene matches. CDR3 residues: CASSWTGAQRQPQHF. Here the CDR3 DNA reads TGTGCCAGCAGCTGGACAGGGGCCCAGAGGCAGCCCCAGCATTTT.

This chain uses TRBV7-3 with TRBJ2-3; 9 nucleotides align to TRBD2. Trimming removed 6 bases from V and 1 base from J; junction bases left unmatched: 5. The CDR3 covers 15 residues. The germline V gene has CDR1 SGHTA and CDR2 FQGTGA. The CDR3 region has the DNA TGTGCCAGCAGTCCACTAGCGGGCGGCACAGATACGCAGTATTTT. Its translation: CASSPLAGGTDTQYF.

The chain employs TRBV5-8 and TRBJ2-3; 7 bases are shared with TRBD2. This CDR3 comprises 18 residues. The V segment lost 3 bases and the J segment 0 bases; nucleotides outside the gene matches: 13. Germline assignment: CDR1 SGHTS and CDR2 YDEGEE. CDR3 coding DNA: TGTGCCAGCAGCTCACCAAGTACCTCTAGCGGAAGCACAGATACGCAGTATTTT. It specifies CASSSPSTSSGSTDTQYF.

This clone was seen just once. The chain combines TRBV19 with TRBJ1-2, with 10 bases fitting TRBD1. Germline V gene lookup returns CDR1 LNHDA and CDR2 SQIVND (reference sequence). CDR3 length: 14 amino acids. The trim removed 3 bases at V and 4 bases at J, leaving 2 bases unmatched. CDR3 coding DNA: TGTGCCAGTAGTATGGACAGGGGGTCCTATGGCTACACCTTC. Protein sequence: CASSMDRGSYGYTF.

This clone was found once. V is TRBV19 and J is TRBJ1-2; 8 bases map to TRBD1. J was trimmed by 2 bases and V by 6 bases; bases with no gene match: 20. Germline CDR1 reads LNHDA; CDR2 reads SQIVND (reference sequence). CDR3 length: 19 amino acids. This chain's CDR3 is CASRLFQGAQGRLNYGYTF. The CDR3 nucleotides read TGTGCCAGTAGGCTTTTCCAGGGGGCGCAGGGAAGGTTAAACTATGGCTACACCTTC. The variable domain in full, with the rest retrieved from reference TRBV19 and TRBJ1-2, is DGGITQSPKYLFRKEGQNVTLSCEQNLNHDAMYWYRQDPGQGLRLIYYSQIVNDFQKGDIAEGYSVSREKKESFPLTVTSAQKNPTAFYLCASRLFQGAQGRLNYGYTFGSGTRLTVV.

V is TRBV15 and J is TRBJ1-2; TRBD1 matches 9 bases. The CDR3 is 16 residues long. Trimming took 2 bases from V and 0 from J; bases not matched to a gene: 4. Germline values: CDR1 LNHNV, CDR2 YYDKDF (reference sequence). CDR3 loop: CATSRSGTGSNYGYTF. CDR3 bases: TGTGCCACCAGCAGATCCGGGACAGGGTCTAACTATGGCTACACCTTC.

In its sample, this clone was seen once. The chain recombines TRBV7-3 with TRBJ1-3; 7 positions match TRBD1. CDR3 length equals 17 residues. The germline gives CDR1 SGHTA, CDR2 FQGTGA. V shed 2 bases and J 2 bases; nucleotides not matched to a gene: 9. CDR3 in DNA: TGTGCCAGCAGCTTACTCCCGCTCGGGACAGCTGGAAACACCATATATTTT. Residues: CASSLLPLGTAGNTIYF.

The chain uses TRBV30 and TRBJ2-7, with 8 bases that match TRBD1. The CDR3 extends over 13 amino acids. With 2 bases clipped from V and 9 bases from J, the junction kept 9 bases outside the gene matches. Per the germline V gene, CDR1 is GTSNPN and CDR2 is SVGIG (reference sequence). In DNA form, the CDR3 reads TGTGCCTGGAGTATAACCTCACAGGGGGGGCAGTACTTC. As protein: CAWSITSQGGQYF.

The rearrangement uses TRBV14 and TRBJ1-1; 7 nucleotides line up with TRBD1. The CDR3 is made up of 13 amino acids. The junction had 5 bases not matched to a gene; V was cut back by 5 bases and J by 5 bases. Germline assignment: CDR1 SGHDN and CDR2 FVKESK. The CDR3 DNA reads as TGTGCCAGCAGCTCACAGGGGTATACTGAAGCTTTCTTT. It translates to CASSSQGYTEAFF. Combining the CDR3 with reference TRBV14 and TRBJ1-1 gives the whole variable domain EAGVTQFPSHSVIEKGQTVTLRCDPISGHDNLYWYRRVMGKEIKFLLHFVKESKQDESGMPNNRFLAERTGGTYSTLKVQPAELEDSGVYFCASSSQGYTEAFFGQGTRLTVV.